The clone carrying this T cell receptor (beta chain) was counted once. The data are from a study of cytomegalovirus exposure and HLA in healthy donors. The CDR3 is 15 residues long. The V gene's germline CDR1 is MGHRA and CDR2 YSYEKL. V was clipped by 5 bases and J by 5 bases; unmatched bases: 10. The PCR was carried out with 60 Vbeta primers and 13 Jbeta primers. TCRdb's table, derived via immunoSEQ multiplex PCR, lists solely in-frame clones and lacks some. Here the sample spans under 110,000 clones, about 75% being singletons. The sequencing input was PBMCs. The chain links TRBV4-1 to TRBJ2-7; 9 bases are a match to TRBD1. The sequence was obtained from a man aged 35 to 55 in good health and CMV-seronegative. The CDR3 loop is CASSIRTGAPNEQYF. The CDR3 DNA follows: TGCGCCAGCAGCATCCGGACAGGGGCCCCTAACGAGCAGTACTTC.